This T cell receptor beta chain comes out of a study of T cells in Graves' hyperthyroidism and ophthalmopathy. This clonotype was observed at least ten times. As yet, its antigen is unknown. The CDR3 runs to 16 residues. Trimming cost V 6 bases and J 1 base; bases outside gene matches: 10. CDR1 is MNHNS and CDR2 is SASEGT in the germline V gene. Regions amplified from RNA transcripts were the TCR beta CDR3 regions. The TCR CDR3 first-round RT-PCR relied on the HTBI primer set. Each CDR3 protein is one row after TCRdb ran MiXCR on the multiplex PCR reads. The sample has a few hundred thousand distinct CDR3 sequences; less than 20% are singletons. Study-wide results and limits: Blood shared most expanded thyroid clonotypes above 0.001. Ophthalmopathy onset followed model prediction by a median about six months.

Sequenced input: blood. This clonotype was sampled from a man aged 18-30 years with Graves' ophthalmopathy. This chain connects TRBV6-1 to TRBJ2-7, with TRBD1 identical over 9 bases. CDR3: CASRGTGTGSSYEQYF. The CDR3 bases are TGTGCCAGCAGGGGAACCGGGACAGGGTCTTCCTACGAGCAGTACTTC.